This passage covers 11 T cell receptor beta chains from one sample sequenced in a study of shared clonotypes between healthy human individuals. Assay used: immunoSEQ multiplex PCR; TCRdb lists only in-frame clones, some missing. This table has millions of clones, around 96% appearing once. Naive CD8 cells, CD45RO-negative and positively selected for CCR7, excluded terminally differentiated effector memory CD45RA+ cells. Specimen: naive CD8+ T cells sorted from blood. These receptors were collected from a man younger than 30 in good health.

The chain has TRBV6-5 and TRBJ2-7; TRBD1 aligns across 10 bases. CDR3 length: 14 amino acids. V gave up 4 bases and J gave up 6 bases; unmatched junction bases: 6. Germline V gene sequence: CDR1 MNHEY, CDR2 SVGAGI. The CDR3 DNA follows: TGTGCCAGCAGTTCTCAGACAGGGGGCGGCGAGCAGTACTTC. It codes for CASSSQTGGGEQYF.

The gene calls are TRBV4-2 and TRBJ1-2, with unresolved D. V gave up 0 bases and J gave up 6 bases, with 17 bases separating them. This CDR3 contains 16 residues. The V gene's germline CDR1 is LGHNA and CDR2 YNFKEQ. CDR3 amino acids: CASSQESGLTGDGYTF. Here the CDR3 DNA reads TGTGCCAGCAGCCAAGAGTCTGGTCTGACCGGGGATGGCTACACCTTC.

On this clone itself: Other DNA sequences from this sample encode an identical CDR3 as well. This chain connects TRBV27 to TRBJ1-5; possibly TRBD1 for D (5 bases). V was pared by 6 bases and J by 4 bases, with 10 bases between. The CDR3 runs 13 residues. CDR1 is MNHEY, CDR2 SMNVEV, per germline (reference sequence). The CDR3 DNA is TGTGCCAGCAGCCCGGGGGGAAATCAGCCCCAGCATTTT. Its protein is CASSPGGNQPQHF.

The chain joins TRBV19 to TRBJ2-2; perhaps TRBD2 as D (5 bases). Trimming took off 8 bases at V and 5 bases at J, with 12 bases between the two ends. Looked up from germline, CDR1 is LNHDA and CDR2 is SQIVND (reference sequence). This CDR3 has 13 amino acids. For the CDR3, the DNA is TGTGCCAGTGGGGATAGCGCGACCGGGGAGCTGTTTTTT. This gives the protein CASGDSATGELFF.

To note about this clone: The sample has other DNA sequences that encode this CDR3 too. The chain joins TRBV10-1 to TRBJ2-7; tentative D call: TRBD2 (5 bases). V was pared by 3 bases and J by 5 bases, with 11 bases between. CDR1 is WNHNN and CDR2 is SYGVQD in the germline V gene (reference sequence). The CDR3 has 13 residues. Written as DNA, the CDR3 is TGCGCCAGCAGTGAAGCAGGAGGCGACGAGCAGTACTTC. This encodes CASSEAGGDEQYF.

For this clone: The same CDR3 arises from other DNA sequences in this sample as well. CDR3 protein: CASSAFRDQETQYF. The DNA for the CDR3 is TGTGCCAGCAGCGCCTTTAGGGACCAAGAGACCCAGTACTTC. The V and J genes are TRBV9 and TRBJ2-5; D is uncertain. In germline, CDR1 is SGDLS, CDR2 YYNGEE. Trimming removed 3 bases at V and 0 bases at J, with 9 bases between. CDR3 length equals 14 residues.

V is TRBV5-1 and J is TRBJ2-1; either TRBD1 or TRBD2 may fit D (5 bases each). Trimming cost V 5 bases and J 4 bases, with 16 bases left between them. This CDR3 region has 15 residues. CDR1 and CDR2 from the germline V gene are SGHRS and YFSETQ. The CDR3 region has the DNA TGCGCCAGCAGGCCCCCCGGGACCGATTACAATGAGCAGTTCTTC. Translating it yields CASRPPGTDYNEQFF.

The chain couples TRBV7-2 to TRBJ1-4, with D tentatively TRBD1 (5 bases). This CDR3 has 12 amino acids. Germline V lookup: CDR1 SGHTA, CDR2 FQGNSA. V was trimmed by 6 bases and J by 10 bases, leaving 12 bases between them. The CDR3 DNA reads as TGTGCCAGCAGAAGGAGCGGGGGAAAACTGTTTTTT. Translated, it gives CASRRSGGKLFF.

The rearrangement uses TRBV6-1 and TRBJ1-2; D remains ambiguous. Per the germline V gene, CDR1 is MNHNS and CDR2 is SASEGT. The length of the CDR3 is 15 residues. With 4 bases removed from V and 6 bases from J, the gap between germline ends came to 18 bases. The CDR3 DNA reads TGTGCCAGCAGTGCCCCTCGTATGGGAATAGATGGCTACACCTTC. Its translation: CASSAPRMGIDGYTF.

The CDR3 nucleotides read TGTGCCAGCTTTGACCGACTAACCTACTACGAGCAGTACTTC. Amino acid sequence: CASFDRLTYYEQYF. V usage is TRBV2 and J usage is TRBJ2-7, with D maybe TRBD2 (5 bases). The V gene's germline CDR1 is SNHLY and CDR2 FYNNEI. This CDR3 is 14 amino acids long. V was pared by 8 bases and J by 3 bases, with 17 bases between. Filled out from reference TRBV2 and TRBJ2-7, the complete variable domain reads EPEVTQTPSHQVTQMGQEVILRCVPISNHLYFYWYRQILGQKVEFLVSFYNNEISEKSEIFDDQFSVERPDGSNFTLKIRSTKLEDSAMYFCASFDRLTYYEQYFGPGTRLTVT.

CDR3 DNA: TGTGCCAGCACCACCTGGGGGGGCGGCTACACCTTC. Its protein product is CASTTWGGGYTF. This chain links TRBV27 with TRBJ1-2; maybe TRBD1 (6 bases). Between the trimmed V and J ends, which lost 7 bases and 8 bases, there was a span of 14 bases. The CDR3 contains 12 residues. The germline V gene encodes CDR1 MNHEY and CDR2 SMNVEV (reference sequence).